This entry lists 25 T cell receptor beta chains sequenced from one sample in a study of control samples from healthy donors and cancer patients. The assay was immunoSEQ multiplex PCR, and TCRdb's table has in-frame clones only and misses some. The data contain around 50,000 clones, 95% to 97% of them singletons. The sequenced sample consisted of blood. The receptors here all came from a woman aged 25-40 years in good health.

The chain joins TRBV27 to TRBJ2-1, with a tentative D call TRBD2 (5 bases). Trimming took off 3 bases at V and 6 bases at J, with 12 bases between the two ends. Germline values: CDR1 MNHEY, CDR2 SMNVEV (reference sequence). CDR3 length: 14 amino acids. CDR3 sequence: CASSFAGVGNEQFF. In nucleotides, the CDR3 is TGTGCCAGCAGTTTTGCCGGGGTCGGCAATGAGCAGTTCTTC.

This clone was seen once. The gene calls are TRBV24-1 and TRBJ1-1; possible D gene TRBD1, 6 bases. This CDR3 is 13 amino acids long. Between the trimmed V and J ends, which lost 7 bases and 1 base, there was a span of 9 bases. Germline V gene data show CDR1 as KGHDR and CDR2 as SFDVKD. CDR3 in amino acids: CATSATGNTEAFF. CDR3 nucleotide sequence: TGTGCCACCAGCGCGACAGGGAACACTGAAGCTTTCTTT.

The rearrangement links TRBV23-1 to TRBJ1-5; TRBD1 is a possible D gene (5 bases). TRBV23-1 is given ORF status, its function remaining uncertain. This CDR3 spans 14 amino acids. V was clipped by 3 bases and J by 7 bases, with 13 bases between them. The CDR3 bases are TGCGCCAGCAGTCATGGGACGGAGCAACAGCCCCAGCATTTT. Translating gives CASSHGTEQQPQHF.

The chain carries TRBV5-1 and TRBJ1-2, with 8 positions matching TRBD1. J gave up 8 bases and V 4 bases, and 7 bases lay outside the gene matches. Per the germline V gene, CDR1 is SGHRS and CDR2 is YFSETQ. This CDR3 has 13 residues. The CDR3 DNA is TGCGCCAGCAGCCTCCAACAGGGGGAGGGCTACACCTTC. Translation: CASSLQQGEGYTF.

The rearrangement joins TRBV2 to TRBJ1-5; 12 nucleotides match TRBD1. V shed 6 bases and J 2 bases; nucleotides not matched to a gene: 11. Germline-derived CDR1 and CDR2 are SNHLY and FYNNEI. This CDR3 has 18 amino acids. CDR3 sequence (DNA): TGTGCCAGCAGCGGGGACAGGGGGCGCCCGGAAGGCAATCAGCCCCAGCATTTT. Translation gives CASSGDRGRPEGNQPQHF.

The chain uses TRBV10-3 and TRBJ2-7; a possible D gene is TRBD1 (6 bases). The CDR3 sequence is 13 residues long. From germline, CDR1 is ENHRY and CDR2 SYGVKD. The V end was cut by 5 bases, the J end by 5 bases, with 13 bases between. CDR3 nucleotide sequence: TGTGCCATCAGTACCGGGACAAGCGACGAGCAGTACTTC. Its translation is CAISTGTSDEQYF.

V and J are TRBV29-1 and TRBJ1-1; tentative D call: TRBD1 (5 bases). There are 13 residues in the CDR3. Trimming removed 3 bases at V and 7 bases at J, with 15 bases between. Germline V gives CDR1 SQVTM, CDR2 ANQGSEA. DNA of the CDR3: TGCAGCGTTGAGGACACATATTATATTGAAGCTTTCTTT. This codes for CSVEDTYYIEAFF.

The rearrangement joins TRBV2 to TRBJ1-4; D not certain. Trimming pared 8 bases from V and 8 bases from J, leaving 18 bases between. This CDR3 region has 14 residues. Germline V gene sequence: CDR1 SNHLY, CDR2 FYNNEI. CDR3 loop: CASADGSYTEKLFF. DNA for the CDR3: TGTGCCAGCGCCGACGGGAGTTACACGGAAAAACTGTTTTTT.

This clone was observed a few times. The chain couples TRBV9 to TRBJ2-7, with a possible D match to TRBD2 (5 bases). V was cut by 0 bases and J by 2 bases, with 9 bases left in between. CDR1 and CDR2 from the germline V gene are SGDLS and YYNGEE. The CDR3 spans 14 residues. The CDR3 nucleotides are TGTGCCAGCAGCGTAGCGGGGTCGACCTACGAGCAGTACTTC. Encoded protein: CASSVAGSTYEQYF.

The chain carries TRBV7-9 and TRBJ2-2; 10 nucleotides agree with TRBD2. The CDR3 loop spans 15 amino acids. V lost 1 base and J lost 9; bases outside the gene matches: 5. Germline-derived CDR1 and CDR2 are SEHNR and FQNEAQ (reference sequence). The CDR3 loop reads CASSLDRSGRWELFF. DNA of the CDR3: TGTGCCAGCAGCTTAGACCGTAGCGGGAGGTGGGAGCTGTTTTTT.

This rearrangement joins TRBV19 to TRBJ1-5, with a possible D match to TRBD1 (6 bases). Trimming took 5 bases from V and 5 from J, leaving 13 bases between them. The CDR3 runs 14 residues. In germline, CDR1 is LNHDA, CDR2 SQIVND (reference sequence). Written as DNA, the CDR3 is TGTGCCAGTAGTGAGGCAGGGGCCTATCAGCCCCAGCATTTT. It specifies CASSEAGAYQPQHF. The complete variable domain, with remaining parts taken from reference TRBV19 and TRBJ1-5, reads DGGITQSPKYLFRKEGQNVTLSCEQNLNHDAMYWYRQDPGQGLRLIYYSQIVNDFQKGDIAEGYSVSREKKESFPLTVTSAQKNPTAFYLCASSEAGAYQPQHFGDGTRLSIL.

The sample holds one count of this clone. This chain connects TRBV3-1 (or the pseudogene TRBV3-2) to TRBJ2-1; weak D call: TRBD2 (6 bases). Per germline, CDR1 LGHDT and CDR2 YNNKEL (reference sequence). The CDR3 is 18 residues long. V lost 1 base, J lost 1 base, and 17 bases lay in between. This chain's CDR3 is CASSQARRERGSYNEQFF. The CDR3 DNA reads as TGTGCCAGCAGCCAAGCAAGACGGGAGAGGGGTTCCTACAATGAGCAGTTCTTC.

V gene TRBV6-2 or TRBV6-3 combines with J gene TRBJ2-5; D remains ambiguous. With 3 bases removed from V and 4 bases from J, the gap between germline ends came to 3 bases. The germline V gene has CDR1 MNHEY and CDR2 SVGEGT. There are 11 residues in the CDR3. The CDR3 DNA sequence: TGTGCCAGCAGTTATCCAGAGACCCAGTACTTC. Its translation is CASSYPETQYF.

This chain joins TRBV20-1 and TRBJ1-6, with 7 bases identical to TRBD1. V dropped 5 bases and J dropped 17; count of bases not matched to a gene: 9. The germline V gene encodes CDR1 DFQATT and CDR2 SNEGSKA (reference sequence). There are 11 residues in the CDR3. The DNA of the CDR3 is TGCAGTGCTTCAGACACAGGGGTAGTCCACTTT. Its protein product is CSASDTGVVHF.

CDR3 loop: CSAMKLATGADEQFF. The CDR3 nucleotides are TGCAGCGCTATGAAACTCGCGACAGGGGCCGATGAGCAGTTCTTC. J is TRBJ2-1 and V is TRBV29-1; 8 nucleotides align to TRBD1. The junction had 16 bases not matched to a gene; V was cut back by 7 bases and J by 8 bases. The CDR3 has 15 residues. Germline values: CDR1 SQVTM, CDR2 ANQGSEA.

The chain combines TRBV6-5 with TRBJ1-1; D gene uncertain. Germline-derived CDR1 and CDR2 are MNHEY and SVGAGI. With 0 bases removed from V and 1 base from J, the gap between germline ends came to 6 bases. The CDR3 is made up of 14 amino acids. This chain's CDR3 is CASSYSAGNTEAFF. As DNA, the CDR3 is TGTGCCAGCAGTTACTCAGCAGGGAACACTGAAGCTTTCTTT.

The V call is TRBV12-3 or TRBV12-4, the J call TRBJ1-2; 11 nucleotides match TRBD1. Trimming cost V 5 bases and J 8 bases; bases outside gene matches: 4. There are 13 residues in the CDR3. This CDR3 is CASSRTGGAGYTF. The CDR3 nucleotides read TGTGCCAGCAGTCGGACAGGGGGCGCGGGCTACACCTTC.

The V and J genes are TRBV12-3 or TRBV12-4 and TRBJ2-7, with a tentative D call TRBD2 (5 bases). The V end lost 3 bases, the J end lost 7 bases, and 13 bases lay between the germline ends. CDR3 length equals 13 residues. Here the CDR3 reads CASSFGGPGEQYF. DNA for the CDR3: TGTGCCAGCAGTTTCGGAGGTCCGGGGGAGCAGTACTTC.

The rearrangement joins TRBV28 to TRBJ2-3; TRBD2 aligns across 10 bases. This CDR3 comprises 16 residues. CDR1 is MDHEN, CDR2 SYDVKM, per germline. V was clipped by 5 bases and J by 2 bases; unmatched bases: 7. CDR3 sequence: CASSRRTSGVTDTQYF. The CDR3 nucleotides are TGTGCCAGCAGTCGCAGAACTAGCGGGGTCACAGATACGCAGTATTTT. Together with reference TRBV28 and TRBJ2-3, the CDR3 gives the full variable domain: DVKVTQSSRYLVKRTGEKVFLECVQDMDHENMFWYRQDPGLGLRLIYFSYDVKMKEKGDIPEGYSVSREKKERFSLILESASTNQTSMYLCASSRRTSGVTDTQYFGPGTRLTVL.

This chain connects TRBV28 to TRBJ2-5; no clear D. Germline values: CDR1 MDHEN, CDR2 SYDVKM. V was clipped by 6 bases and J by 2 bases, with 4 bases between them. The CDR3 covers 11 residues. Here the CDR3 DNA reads TGTGCCAGCAGCAATCAAGAGACCCAGTACTTC. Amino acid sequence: CASSNQETQYF.

The CDR3, as DNA: TGTGCCAGCAGCCAGCCCGGGCTAGCGGGAGGGGAGACCCAGTACTTC. Translation: CASSQPGLAGGETQYF. This chain links TRBV3-1 (or the pseudogene TRBV3-2) with TRBJ2-5, with 12 bases fitting TRBD2. The V segment lost 3 bases and the J segment 5 bases; nucleotides outside the gene matches: 7. Germline V CDR1 and CDR2: LGHDT, YNNKEL (reference sequence). This CDR3 region has 16 residues.

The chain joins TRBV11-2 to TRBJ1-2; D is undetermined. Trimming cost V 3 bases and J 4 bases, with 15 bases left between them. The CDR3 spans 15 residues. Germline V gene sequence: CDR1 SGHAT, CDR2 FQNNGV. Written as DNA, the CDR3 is TGTGCCAGCAGCTTCGGGCCCACCCCACTCTATGGCTACACCTTC. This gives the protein CASSFGPTPLYGYTF.

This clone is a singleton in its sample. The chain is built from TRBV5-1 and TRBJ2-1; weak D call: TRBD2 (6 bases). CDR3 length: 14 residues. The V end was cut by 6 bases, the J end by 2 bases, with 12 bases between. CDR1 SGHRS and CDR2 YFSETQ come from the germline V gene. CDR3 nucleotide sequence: TGCGCCAGCATGGAGGGGCGCACCTACAATGAGCAGTTCTTC. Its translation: CASMEGRTYNEQFF. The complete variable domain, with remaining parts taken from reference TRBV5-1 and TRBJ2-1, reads KAGVTQTPRYLIKTRGQQVTLSCSPISGHRSVSWYQQTPGQGLQFLFEYFSETQRNKGNFPGRFSGRQFSNSRSEMNVSTLELGDSALYLCASMEGRTYNEQFFGPGTRLTVL.

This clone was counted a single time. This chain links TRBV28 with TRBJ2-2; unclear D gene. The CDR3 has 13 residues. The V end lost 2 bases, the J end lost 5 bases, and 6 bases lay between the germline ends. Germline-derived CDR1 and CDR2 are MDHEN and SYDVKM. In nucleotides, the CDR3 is TGTGCCAGCAGTTTAGGCCAGACCGGGGAGCTGTTTTTT. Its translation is CASSLGQTGELFF. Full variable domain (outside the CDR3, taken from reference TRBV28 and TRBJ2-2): DVKVTQSSRYLVKRTGEKVFLECVQDMDHENMFWYRQDPGLGLRLIYFSYDVKMKEKGDIPEGYSVSREKKERFSLILESASTNQTSMYLCASSLGQTGELFFGEGSRLTVL.

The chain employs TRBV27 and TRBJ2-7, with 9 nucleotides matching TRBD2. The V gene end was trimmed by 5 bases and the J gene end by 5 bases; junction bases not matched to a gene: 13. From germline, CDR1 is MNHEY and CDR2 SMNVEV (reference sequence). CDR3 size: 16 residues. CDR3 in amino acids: CASSANRAGGPHEQYF. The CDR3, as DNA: TGTGCCAGCAGTGCTAACCGGGCGGGAGGGCCCCACGAGCAGTACTTC.